The subject of this entry is one T cell receptor beta chain. Amplification used 60 Vbeta primers and 13 Jbeta primers. Profiled with immunoSEQ multiplex PCR; TCRdb holds only in-frame clones, not every one. The table has fewer than 150,000 clones, about 80% seen once; the top ten hold 0.95% to 1.5%. This sample is part of a study of cytomegalovirus exposure and HLA in healthy donors. Germline V lookup: CDR1 ENHRY, CDR2 SYGVKD. V lost 0 bases and J lost 4, with 9 bases in between. This CDR3 region has 14 residues. The chain couples TRBV10-3 to TRBJ2-5, with a possible D match to TRBD1 (6 bases). The clonotype was recovered from a man aged 45 to 65 in good health and CMV-seronegative. Specimen: PBMCs. CDR3 nucleotide sequence: TGTGCCATCAGTGAGTCGCAGGGGAGAGAGACCCAGTACTTC. This codes for CAISESQGRETQYF.